This T cell receptor beta chain was obtained from a study of identical twins. Study-wide findings and caveats: Fewer insertions were carried by abundant cord blood beta clonotypes, but none was seen in memory repertoires. Conclusions came from cross-sectional statistical analysis, not from following the same donors. The study found excess low generation probability among twin-shared out-of-frame alpha sequences.

This CDR3 spans 15 amino acids. CDR1 is SGHRS and CDR2 is YFSETQ in the germline V gene. The V and J ends lost 4 bases and 7 bases, in that order; junction bases with no gene match: 9. This clonotype has a handful of counts. Its matching antigen is unknown. TCRdb itself ran the 5' RACE reads through MiXCR, one entry per CDR3 protein. The data hold hundreds of thousands of distinct CDR3 sequences, with 12% observed a single time. These data also formed part of another study, on yellow fever vaccine responses in identical twins. That paper notes: Vaccine T cell responses of twins reportedly seemed partly convergent and partly personalized.

Source material: PBMCs. The chain couples TRBV5-1 to TRBJ2-1, with TRBD2 matching 9 bases. This clonotype originated in a woman aged 18-29 years in good health. The CDR3 coding sequence is TGCGCCAGCAGCATACTTAGCGGGAGTGGTAATGAGCAGTTCTTC. Its protein is CASSILSGSGNEQFF.